Listed here are 20 T cell receptor beta chains from one sample, sequenced in a study of cytomegalovirus exposure and HLA in healthy donors. 60 Vbeta and 13 Jbeta primers were used in PCR. Libraries were prepared by immunoSEQ multiplex PCR; TCRdb keeps only in-frame clonotypes and omits some of them. This table has approximately 89,000 clones, under 75% appearing once. The sequenced material came from PBMCs. These receptors all come from a female donor in good health and CMV-seronegative.

The CDR3 nucleotides read TGCGCCAGCAGCTTGGTAGGGGACAGAAATTCACCCCTCCACTTT. This gives the protein CASSLVGDRNSPLHF. The V call is TRBV5-1, the J call TRBJ1-6; 7 nucleotides align to TRBD1. The CDR3 extends over 15 amino acids. From germline, CDR1 is SGHRS and CDR2 YFSETQ. J lost 7 bases, V lost 0 bases, and 4 bases had no gene match. The whole variable domain, remainder taken from reference TRBV5-1 and TRBJ1-6, is KAGVTQTPRYLIKTRGQQVTLSCSPISGHRSVSWYQQTPGQGLQFLFEYFSETQRNKGNFPGRFSGRQFSNSRSEMNVSTLELGDSALYLCASSLVGDRNSPLHFGNGTRLTVT.

This chain connects TRBV5-4 to TRBJ2-7, with 10 nucleotides matching TRBD1. This CDR3 region has 16 residues. Trimming cost V 3 bases and J 8 bases; bases outside gene matches: 14. Germline lookup yields CDR1 SGHNT and CDR2 YYREEE (reference sequence). CDR3 in DNA: TGTGCCAGCAGCTCGAGTCCGGGACAGGGGTATGGCAAGCAGTACTTC. Protein sequence: CASSSSPGQGYGKQYF.

The chain joins TRBV7-3 to TRBJ2-5; tentative D call: TRBD2 (5 bases). V was shortened by 4 bases and J by 3 bases, with 12 bases between the two germline ends. The CDR3 is made up of 14 amino acids. Germline lookup yields CDR1 SGHTA and CDR2 FQGTGA. CDR3 DNA: TGTGCCAGCAGCTCTAGTGGAGGTGAAGAGACCCAGTACTTC. Protein sequence: CASSSSGGEETQYF.

The chain is built from TRBV4-1 and TRBJ1-4; D unclear. The length of the CDR3 is 17 residues. Trimming left V 4 bases short and J 0 bases short, with 15 bases between. Germline V lookup: CDR1 MGHRA, CDR2 YSYEKL. The CDR3 loop reads CASSPDGVAATNEKLFF. The CDR3 DNA reads TGCGCCAGCAGCCCAGATGGGGTAGCGGCAACTAATGAAAAACTGTTTTTT.

This clone was seen more than once but under ten times. This chain links TRBV4-1 with TRBJ2-5, with 11 bases that match TRBD1. Germline CDR1 MGHRA, CDR2 YSYEKL. The CDR3 sequence is 15 residues long. With V trimmed by 0 bases and J by 4 bases, 1 base remained unmatched. The chain's CDR3 is CASSQDGTGGETQYF. In DNA form, the CDR3 reads TGCGCCAGCAGCCAAGATGGGACAGGGGGAGAGACCCAGTACTTC.

The rearrangement joins TRBV9 to TRBJ2-3; 7 bases line up with TRBD2. Germline lookup yields CDR1 SGDLS and CDR2 YYNGEE. Trimming took 3 bases from V and 2 from J; bases not matched to a gene: 9. The CDR3 has 16 residues. For the CDR3, the DNA is TGTGCCAGCAGCGCCCGGCGGGGGACCTCCACAGATACGCAGTATTTT. Protein product: CASSARRGTSTDTQYF.

This chain links TRBV7-3 with TRBJ2-7; D is unclear. Germline assignment: CDR1 SGHTA and CDR2 FQGTGA. Trimming left V 5 bases short and J 3 bases short, with 8 bases between. The CDR3 loop spans 12 amino acids. CDR3 nucleotides: TGTGCCAGCAGCCGACCAGGCTACGAGCAGTACTTC. Its translation is CASSRPGYEQYF.

CDR3 in DNA: TGTGCCATCAGGGGCCCCCTCCCGGATACGCAGTATTTT. It translates to CAIRGPLPDTQYF. The chain recombines TRBV10-3 with TRBJ2-3; D remains unclear. This CDR3 comprises 13 residues. The germline V and J ends were trimmed by 6 bases and 6 bases, with 13 bases remaining between them. CDR1 is ENHRY, CDR2 SYGVKD, per germline.

This sequence joins TRBV30 and TRBJ2-5; 11 nucleotides line up with TRBD2. Germline loops: CDR1 GTSNPN, CDR2 SVGIG (reference sequence). The CDR3 contains 14 residues. The V and J ends lost 4 bases and 5 bases, in that order; junction bases with no gene match: 6. The CDR3 protein is CAWILAGDEETQYF. CDR3 nucleotide sequence: TGTGCCTGGATACTAGCGGGAGACGAGGAGACCCAGTACTTC.

This chain uses TRBV10-2 with TRBJ2-2; a weak D match, TRBD2 (6 bases). The CDR3 length is 15 residues. Germline V gene sequence: CDR1 WSHSY, CDR2 SAAADI. V lost 3 bases and J 4 bases, leaving 12 bases between the germline ends. CDR3 DNA sequence: TGCGCCAGCAGTGAATCGGGGGTGGGCACCGGGGAGCTGTTTTTT. This encodes CASSESGVGTGELFF.

This chain uses TRBV15 with TRBJ2-7, with D possibly TRBD1 on 5 matching bases. Germline assignment: CDR1 LNHNV and CDR2 YYDKDF (reference sequence). The CDR3 length is 14 residues. V lost 2 bases to trimming and J lost 3 bases, with 11 bases between them. CDR3 sequence (DNA): TGTGCCACCAGCAGATACGACAGAATCTACGAGCAGTACTTC. Translation: CATSRYDRIYEQYF. Full variable domain (missing parts from reference TRBV15 and TRBJ2-7): DAMVIQNPRYQVTQFGKPVTLSCSQTLNHNVMYWYQQKSSQAPKLLFHYYDKDFNNEADTPDNFQSRRPNTSFCFLDIRSPGLGDTAMYLCATSRYDRIYEQYFGPGTRLTVT.

The rearrangement uses TRBV13 and TRBJ2-5; 8 bases are a match to TRBD2. CDR1 and CDR2 from the germline V gene are PRHDT and FYEKMQ (reference sequence). This CDR3 spans 16 amino acids. With V trimmed by 4 bases and J by 3 bases, 10 bases remained unmatched. The CDR3 spells CASSSQLAVSKETQYF. The CDR3 region has the DNA TGTGCCAGCAGCTCACAACTAGCGGTTTCGAAAGAGACCCAGTACTTC.

The V and J genes are TRBV10-3 and TRBJ2-5; weak D call: TRBD2 (5 bases). The CDR3 has 17 residues. Germline CDR1 is ENHRY and CDR2 is SYGVKD. V lost 0 bases and J lost 1, with 15 bases in between. The CDR3 bases are TGTGCCATCAGTGAGTCGAGAGGAAAAGCGGTCCAAGAGACCCAGTACTTC. The encoded protein is CAISESRGKAVQETQYF.

This clone came up many times. The rearrangement links TRBV30 to TRBJ1-5, with 10 bases matching TRBD1. V lost 5 bases and J lost 7; bases outside the gene matches: 14. The CDR3 has 16 residues. Germline V gene data show CDR1 as GTSNPN and CDR2 as SVGIG (reference sequence). The CDR3 loop is CAWGGDRDRGMQPQHF. In DNA, the CDR3 is TGTGCCTGGGGCGGGGACCGGGACAGGGGTATGCAGCCCCAGCATTTT.

The genes are TRBV30 and TRBJ2-7; 8 nucleotides match TRBD1. CDR1 is GTSNPN and CDR2 is SVGIG in the germline V gene (reference sequence). The CDR3 totals 13 residues. J gave up 3 bases and V 1 base, and 2 bases lay outside the gene matches. The CDR3 nucleotides are TGTGCCTGGAGTGGGACAGGGTACTACGAGCAGTACTTC. This codes for CAWSGTGYYEQYF.

The chain carries TRBV2 and TRBJ2-7; 11 bases are shared with TRBD1. V lost 7 bases and J lost 5; bases outside the gene matches: 4. Looked up from germline, CDR1 is SNHLY and CDR2 is FYNNEI. CDR3 size: 13 residues. The CDR3 region has the DNA TGTGCCAGCATGGGACAGGGGGTCGACGAGCAGTACTTC. Protein: CASMGQGVDEQYF.

The chain carries TRBV5-1 and TRBJ2-5; 7 bases map to TRBD1. The germline gives CDR1 SGHRS, CDR2 YFSETQ. This CDR3 is built from 16 residues. J gave up 4 bases and V 0 bases, and 9 bases lay outside the gene matches. CDR3 DNA: TGCGCCAGCAGCTTGGGGGGCAGGACAGGAGGAGAGACCCAGTACTTC. It encodes CASSLGGRTGGETQYF.

The chain has TRBV7-6 and TRBJ2-7, with D possibly matching TRBD2 (6 bases). V dropped 3 bases and J dropped 1 base, with 13 bases sitting between them. In germline, CDR1 is SGHVS, CDR2 FNYEAQ. This CDR3 has 15 amino acids. CDR3 DNA sequence: TGTGCCAGCAGCTTTGGCGGGGTAGAATCCTACGAGCAGTACTTC. Residues: CASSFGGVESYEQYF.

This clone was recorded a few times. The same CDR3 also results from other DNA sequences found in this sample. The rearrangement links TRBV27 to TRBJ1-1; 9 bases agree with TRBD1. The CDR3 consists of 15 residues. Germline assignment: CDR1 MNHEY and CDR2 SMNVEV (reference sequence). With 7 bases clipped from V and 0 bases from J, the junction kept 6 bases outside the gene matches. The DNA for the CDR3 is TGTGCCAGCACCCCGACAGGGGGAATGAACACTGAAGCTTTCTTT. It is translated as CASTPTGGMNTEAFF.

This rearrangement joins TRBV10-3 to TRBJ1-5; the D is unclear. From germline, CDR1 is ENHRY and CDR2 SYGVKD. Trimming shortened V by 1 base and J by 5 bases, and 9 bases separated the two germline ends. This CDR3 is built from 14 residues. The CDR3 is CAISEFNSDQPQHF. CDR3 in DNA: TGTGCCATCAGTGAGTTCAATTCGGATCAGCCCCAGCATTTT.